One and the same sample provided the 32 T cell receptor beta chains below, sequenced in a study of shared clonotypes between healthy human individuals. CD8 cells classed as naive were CD45RO-negative and positively selected for CCR7, excluding terminally differentiated effector memory CD45RA+ cells. TCRdb keeps only in-frame clones here, not all; method: immunoSEQ multiplex PCR. The sample consists of about 2.1 million clones, approximately 92% of them appearing once. Sequencing was performed on naive CD8+ T cells from PBMCs. Receptors were obtained from a man aged 18 to 29 in good health. Some clones in this sample may be carry-over from other donors' samples.

The chain uses TRBV27 and TRBJ2-7; a possible D gene is TRBD1 (5 bases). Germline V gene lookup returns CDR1 MNHEY and CDR2 SMNVEV (reference sequence). This CDR3 spans 14 amino acids. The V end was cut by 8 bases, the J end by 0 bases, with 14 bases between. The CDR3: CASGLTVLSYEQYF. The CDR3 bases are TGTGCCAGCGGCTTGACAGTACTCTCCTACGAGCAGTACTTC.

The CDR3 is CASSPSGRAPYEQYF. DNA for the CDR3: TGTGCCAGCAGCCCCAGCGGGAGGGCCCCCTACGAGCAGTACTTC. The chain carries TRBV5-4 and TRBJ2-7; TRBD2 matches 10 bases. The CDR3 runs 15 residues. V trimming: 4 bases; J trimming: 2 bases; junction bases outside the gene matches: 6. Germline V gene sequence: CDR1 SGHNT, CDR2 YYREEE (reference sequence). The full variable domain, rest sourced from reference TRBV5-4 and TRBJ2-7, is ETGVTQSPTHLIKTRGQQVTLRCSSQSGHNTVSWYQQALGQGPQFIFQYYREEENGRGNFPPRFSGLQFPNYSSELNVNALELDDSALYLCASSPSGRAPYEQYFGPGTRLTVT.

With regard to this clone: Other DNA variants within this sample encode the same CDR3. The chain recombines TRBV7-9 with TRBJ2-7; TRBD2 agrees at 9 bases. CDR1 and CDR2 from the germline V gene are SEHNR and FQNEAQ (reference sequence). V lost 1 base and J lost 2; bases outside the gene matches: 0. This CDR3 comprises 14 residues. This CDR3 reads CASSLGTSAYEQYF. The CDR3 bases are TGTGCCAGCAGCTTAGGGACTAGCGCCTACGAGCAGTACTTC.

The V call is TRBV6-1, the J call TRBJ2-1; D unresolved. Germline V gene data show CDR1 as MNHNS and CDR2 as SASEGT. Trimming stripped 7 bases from V and 2 bases from J, with 15 bases between. This CDR3 has 15 residues. Here the CDR3 reads CASKKIRNPYNEQFF. The CDR3 DNA reads TGTGCCAGCAAAAAGATACGGAACCCCTACAATGAGCAGTTCTTC.

This clone was seen a single time. Additional DNA sequences in this sample encode the identical CDR3. This chain joins TRBV19 and TRBJ2-1; TRBD2 matches 11 bases. CDR3 length: 15 residues. Germline V gives CDR1 LNHDA, CDR2 SQIVND (reference sequence). Trimming cost V 5 bases and J 4 bases; bases outside gene matches: 4. The chain's CDR3 is CASSLGTSGYNEQFF. CDR3 sequence (DNA): TGTGCCAGTAGTCTTGGGACTAGCGGATACAATGAGCAGTTCTTC. The variable domain in full, completed from reference TRBV19 and TRBJ2-1, reads DGGITQSPKYLFRKEGQNVTLSCEQNLNHDAMYWYRQDPGQGLRLIYYSQIVNDFQKGDIAEGYSVSREKKESFPLTVTSAQKNPTAFYLCASSLGTSGYNEQFFGPGTRLTVL.

The chain carries TRBV9 and TRBJ2-1, with 7 positions matching TRBD2. The V gene's germline CDR1 is SGDLS and CDR2 YYNGEE. This CDR3 spans 15 amino acids. Unmatched junction bases numbered 9, after V lost 4 bases and J lost 5 bases. The chain's CDR3 is CASSLRDYLNNEQFF. The DNA of the CDR3 is TGTGCCAGCAGCCTAAGGGACTACCTAAACAATGAGCAGTTCTTC.

This clone has just a few counts. The chain combines TRBV27 with TRBJ2-3; D remains ambiguous. The CDR3 spans 11 residues. Looked up from germline, CDR1 is MNHEY and CDR2 is SMNVEV (reference sequence). V was shortened by 2 bases and J by 6 bases, with 3 bases between the two germline ends. CDR3 sequence (DNA): TGTGCCAGCAGTTTAATGGATACGCAGTATTTT. It translates to CASSLMDTQYF.

The chain links TRBV13 to TRBJ2-1, with 7 bases identical to TRBD1. The V gene's germline CDR1 is PRHDT and CDR2 FYEKMQ (reference sequence). The ends lost 4 bases at V and 8 bases at J; junction bases unmatched: 8. This CDR3 has 14 residues. The CDR3 bases are TGTGCCAGCAGCTCGACAGGGTTGGTCCATGAGCAGTTCTTC. This sequence encodes CASSSTGLVHEQFF.

A note on this clone: Other DNA sequences in the sample encode the same CDR3. The gene calls are TRBV27 and TRBJ2-7; D possibly corresponds to TRBD2 (5 bases). Germline V CDR1 and CDR2: MNHEY, SMNVEV (reference sequence). Trimming shortened V by 3 bases and J by 2 bases, and 8 bases separated the two germline ends. The CDR3 sequence is 13 residues long. CDR3 sequence reads: CASSFSGTYEQYF. CDR3 DNA sequence: TGTGCCAGCAGTTTCTCGGGGACCTACGAGCAGTACTTC.

This clone has a single count. This chain joins TRBV4-1 and TRBJ2-2, with D tentatively TRBD1 (6 bases). The V end lost 3 bases, the J end lost 7 bases, and 18 bases lay between the germline ends. CDR3 length: 16 residues. Germline V gene lookup returns CDR1 MGHRA and CDR2 YSYEKL. CDR3 sequence: CASSHPPGTSLGELFF. In DNA form, the CDR3 reads TGCGCCAGCAGCCACCCACCCGGGACAAGCCTCGGGGAGCTGTTTTTT.

In its sample, this clone was seen once. The V call is TRBV7-9, the J call TRBJ2-3; no firm D call. CDR3 length: 14 residues. Germline values: CDR1 SEHNR, CDR2 FQNEAQ (reference sequence). V was shortened by 6 bases and J by 0 bases, with 10 bases between the two germline ends. The CDR3 sequence: CASRGIFSTDTQYF. DNA of the CDR3: TGTGCCAGCAGGGGGATTTTTAGCACAGATACGCAGTATTTT. Based on the CDR3 plus reference TRBV7-9 and TRBJ2-3, the full variable domain is DTGVSQNPRHKITKRGQNVTFRCDPISEHNRLYWYRQTLGQGPEFLTYFQNEAQLEKSRLLSDRFSAERPKGSFSTLEIQRTEQGDSAMYLCASRGIFSTDTQYFGPGTRLTVL.

The CDR3 reads CAWTYGLNTEAFF. For the CDR3, the DNA is TGTGCCTGGACCTACGGATTGAACACTGAAGCTTTCTTT. The chain uses TRBV30 and TRBJ1-1; D unresolved. Trimming pared 4 bases from V and 0 bases from J, leaving 9 bases between. The germline V gene encodes CDR1 GTSNPN and CDR2 SVGIG (reference sequence). The CDR3 runs 13 residues.

Turning to this clone: The junction departs from germline at one end; a sequencing error may be responsible. V is TRBV30 and J is TRBJ2-7, with TRBD2 matching over 10 bases. Germline CDR1 and CDR2: GTSNPN and SVGIG (reference sequence). This CDR3 has 15 residues. This CDR3 is CAWSAGLADSYGQYF. The CDR3 DNA reads TGTGCCTGGAGTGCCGGACTAGCGGACTCCTACGGGCAGTACTTC.

The chain uses TRBV15 and TRBJ2-7; D is undetermined. The CDR3 has 16 amino acids. CDR1 LNHNV and CDR2 YYDKDF come from the germline V gene (reference sequence). V lost 0 bases and J 0 bases, leaving 12 bases between the germline ends. The CDR3 DNA reads as TGTGCCACCAGCAGAGATCTTACCGAAGTCTCCTACGAGCAGTACTTC. Amino acids: CATSRDLTEVSYEQYF.

The chain combines TRBV4-2 with TRBJ2-7; TRBD2 matches 7 bases. The CDR3 extends over 15 amino acids. With V trimmed by 4 bases and J by 5 bases, 11 bases remained unmatched. Germline V gene data show CDR1 as LGHNA and CDR2 as YNFKEQ. The CDR3 nucleotides read TGTGCCAGCAGCCCAGCCGTCGGGAGGTGGGACGAGCAGTACTTC. This sequence encodes CASSPAVGRWDEQYF.

The chain is built from TRBV21-1 and TRBJ2-2. TRBV21-1 is a pseudogene. CDR3 length equals 16 residues. CDR3 bases: TGTGCCAGCGTAGGTCCTAGCGTCGAGGGGGACGGGGAGCTGTTTTTT. Its translation is CASVGPSVEGDGELFF.

This chain links TRBV28 with TRBJ1-1, with D hard to call. The CDR3 has 12 amino acids. Germline V gene lookup returns CDR1 MDHEN and CDR2 SYDVKM. V shed 6 bases and J shed 8 bases, with 13 bases lying between them. Here the CDR3 reads CASSPVGSEAFF. The CDR3 DNA reads as TGTGCCAGCAGCCCGGTCGGGTCCGAAGCTTTCTTT.

The chain carries TRBV19 and TRBJ2-2, with 7 bases identical to TRBD2. Trimming removed 5 bases from V and 2 bases from J; junction bases left unmatched: 14. Looked up from germline, CDR1 is LNHDA and CDR2 is SQIVND (reference sequence). CDR3 length equals 18 residues. CDR3 in DNA: TGTGCCAGTAGTCCGCGGGAGACCCAGTCCGGTAACACCGGGGAGCTGTTTTTT. As protein: CASSPRETQSGNTGELFF.

The V and J genes are TRBV27 and TRBJ2-3; 8 bases match TRBD1. The CDR3 spans 16 residues. Unmatched junction bases numbered 8, after V lost 2 bases and J lost 4 bases. CDR1 is MNHEY, CDR2 SMNVEV, per germline (reference sequence). CDR3: CASSLQGRGRPDTQYF. As DNA, the CDR3 is TGTGCCAGCAGTTTACAGGGCAGGGGGCGCCCAGATACGCAGTATTTT.

CDR3 residues: CASSLGGARSSGNTIYF. DNA of the CDR3: TGTGCCAGCAGCTTAGGGGGGGCCAGGAGCTCTGGAAACACCATATATTTT. The chain couples TRBV7-9 to TRBJ1-3; D perhaps matches TRBD1 (6 bases). The CDR3 contains 17 residues. Trimming took off 1 base at V and 0 bases at J, with 13 bases between the two ends. The V gene's germline CDR1 is SEHNR and CDR2 FQNEAQ (reference sequence).

This chain joins TRBV27 and TRBJ2-7; TRBD1 agrees at 7 bases. The CDR3 consists of 13 residues. V lost 6 bases and J lost 7; bases outside the gene matches: 9. Germline CDR1 is MNHEY and CDR2 is SMNVEV (reference sequence). CDR3 protein: CASSLGTVREQYF. Written as DNA, the CDR3 is TGTGCCAGCAGCCTAGGGACAGTTCGAGAGCAGTACTTC.

This clone was detected only once. The rearrangement links TRBV9 to TRBJ2-4; D unclear. V was clipped by 0 bases and J by 7 bases, with 11 bases between them. This CDR3 comprises 14 residues. Germline CDR1 is SGDLS and CDR2 is YYNGEE. CDR3 loop: CASSVALTANIQYF. The CDR3 coding sequence is TGTGCCAGCAGCGTAGCTCTTACGGCGAACATTCAGTACTTC.

The gene calls are TRBV6-1 and TRBJ2-7; D gene ambiguous. The V end was cut by 8 bases, the J end by 6 bases, with 14 bases between. The CDR3 is 12 amino acids. CDR1 is MNHNS, CDR2 SASEGT, per germline. CDR3: CASSPRLAEQYF. The CDR3 nucleotides read TGTGCCAGCTCCCCCCGGTTGGCCGAGCAGTACTTC.

In its sample, this clone was seen once. The rearrangement uses TRBV11-2 and TRBJ2-7; 9 bases are shared with TRBD2. The J segment lost 3 bases and the V segment lost 0 bases, leaving 6 bases of the junction unmatched. Germline CDR1 and CDR2: SGHAT and FQNNGV. The CDR3 is 16 residues long. CDR3 in amino acids: CASSLDVSGRDYEQYF. The CDR3 DNA sequence: TGTGCCAGCAGCTTAGACGTTAGCGGGAGAGACTACGAGCAGTACTTC.

Only a few counts were recorded for this clone. The chain is built from TRBV6-6 and TRBJ1-1, with unresolved D. V lost 8 bases to trimming and J lost 6 bases, with 7 bases between them. This CDR3 region has 10 residues. Germline-derived CDR1 and CDR2 are MNHNY and SVGAGI (reference sequence). DNA for the CDR3: TGTGCCAGCGGCCCTTCTGAAGCTTTCTTT. It codes for CASGPSEAFF.

This sequence joins TRBV6-6 and TRBJ1-2; the D is unclear. Germline V CDR1 and CDR2: MNHNY, SVGAGI (reference sequence). This CDR3 region has 13 residues. The ends were cut back, 0 bases at V and 2 bases at J, with 4 bases in the middle. The CDR3: CASSYSDNYGYTF. The CDR3 coding sequence is TGTGCCAGCAGTTACTCGGACAACTATGGCTACACCTTC.

The chain links TRBV10-2 to TRBJ1-4, with TRBD1 matching over 8 bases. The germline V gene has CDR1 WSHSY and CDR2 SAAADI. The trim removed 6 bases at V and 7 bases at J, leaving 10 bases unmatched. The CDR3 extends over 15 amino acids. CDR3 DNA sequence: TGCGCCAGCAGGCCAAGGACAGGGTTATTTGAAAAACTGTTTTTT. Translating it yields CASRPRTGLFEKLFF.

The chain uses TRBV28 and TRBJ2-1; 9 bases match TRBD1. CDR1 is MDHEN and CDR2 is SYDVKM in the germline V gene. J was trimmed by 7 bases and V by 5 bases; bases with no gene match: 9. The CDR3 is 15 amino acids. CDR3 sequence (DNA): TGTGCCAGCAGTCCCCGGACGGGACAGGGAAATGAGCAGTTCTTC. Protein sequence: CASSPRTGQGNEQFF.

The sample holds one count of this clone. The chain's CDR3 is CASSVGLAGDGDTQYF. The CDR3, as DNA: TGTGCCAGCAGCGTAGGACTAGCGGGAGATGGAGATACGCAGTATTTT. This sequence joins TRBV9 and TRBJ2-3; 12 nucleotides line up with TRBD2. With V trimmed by 0 bases and J by 5 bases, 4 bases remained unmatched. This CDR3 has 16 residues. The germline gives CDR1 SGDLS, CDR2 YYNGEE.

This clone has just one count. The V and J genes are TRBV5-6 and TRBJ2-5; D gene ambiguous. The CDR3 runs to 13 residues. The germline V gene has CDR1 SGHDT and CDR2 YYEEEE. Trimming took 3 bases from V and 2 from J, leaving 8 bases between them. In nucleotides, the CDR3 is TGTGCCAGCAGCTATACGGAACAAGAGACCCAGTACTTC. It translates to CASSYTEQETQYF. Based on the CDR3 plus reference TRBV5-6 and TRBJ2-5, the full variable domain is DAGVTQSPTHLIKTRGQQVTLRCSPKSGHDTVSWYQQALGQGPQFIFQYYEEEERQRGNFPDRFSGHQFPNYSSELNVNALLLGDSALYLCASSYTEQETQYFGPGTRLLVL.

The chain has TRBV29-1 and TRBJ1-2; D is uncertain. The CDR3 contains 11 residues. The ends were cut back, 6 bases at V and 8 bases at J, with 13 bases in the middle. The germline gives CDR1 SQVTM, CDR2 ANQGSEA. The CDR3 coding sequence is TGCAGCGTCCGGGAGGGTAAGGGCTACACCTTC. Its translation is CSVREGKGYTF.

The rearrangement links TRBV19 to TRBJ2-2; TRBD1 agrees at 7 bases. The J segment lost 0 bases and the V segment lost 5 bases, leaving 12 bases of the junction unmatched. There are 18 residues in the CDR3. Germline CDR1 LNHDA, CDR2 SQIVND (reference sequence). CDR3 in amino acids: CASSASVRDSSNTGELFF. CDR3 DNA: TGTGCCAGTAGTGCCTCCGTTCGGGACAGTTCGAACACCGGGGAGCTGTTTTTT.